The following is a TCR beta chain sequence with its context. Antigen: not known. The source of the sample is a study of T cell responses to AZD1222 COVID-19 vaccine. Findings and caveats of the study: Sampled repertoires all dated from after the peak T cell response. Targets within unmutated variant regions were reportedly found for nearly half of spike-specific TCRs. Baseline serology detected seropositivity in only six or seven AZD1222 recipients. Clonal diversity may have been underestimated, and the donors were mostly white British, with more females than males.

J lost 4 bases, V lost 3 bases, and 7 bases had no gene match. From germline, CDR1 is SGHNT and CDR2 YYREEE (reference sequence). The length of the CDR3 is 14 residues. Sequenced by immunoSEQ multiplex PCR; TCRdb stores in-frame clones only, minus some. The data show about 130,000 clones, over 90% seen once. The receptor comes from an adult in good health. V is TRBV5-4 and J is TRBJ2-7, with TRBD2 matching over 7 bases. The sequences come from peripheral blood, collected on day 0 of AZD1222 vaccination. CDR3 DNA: TGTGCCAGCAGCTACGGGACTAAGTTATACGAGCAGTACTTC. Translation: CASSYGTKLYEQYF.